This T cell receptor beta chain was identified during a study of T cell responses to AZD1222 COVID-19 vaccine. The wider study: Samples with a second dose at about 4 or about 12 weeks were pooled together. Overall study results and limits: Researchers took repertoire samples only after the peak T cell response had come. Breadth and depth of Spike-specific TCRs rose after two AZD1222 doses. Regions left unmutated in variants are reportedly the target of nearly half of spike-specific TCRs.

In the case of this clone: No antigen is known for it.

Sequencing was performed with immunoSEQ multiplex PCR; in TCRdb, only in-frame clones are kept and a portion is missing. The data show 170,000 or so clones, around nine tenths seen once. This clonotype originated in an adult in good health. The sequences come from peripheral blood, collected on day 0 of AZD1222 vaccination.

The CDR3, as DNA: TGTGCCAGCAGTAACCCGACAGGGGTGGGAGCTTTCTTT. It yields the protein CASSNPTGVGAFF. The chain has TRBV12-3 or TRBV12-4 and TRBJ1-1; TRBD1 agrees at 8 bases. The CDR3 spans 13 residues. V trimming: 5 bases; J trimming: 10 bases; junction bases outside the gene matches: 9.